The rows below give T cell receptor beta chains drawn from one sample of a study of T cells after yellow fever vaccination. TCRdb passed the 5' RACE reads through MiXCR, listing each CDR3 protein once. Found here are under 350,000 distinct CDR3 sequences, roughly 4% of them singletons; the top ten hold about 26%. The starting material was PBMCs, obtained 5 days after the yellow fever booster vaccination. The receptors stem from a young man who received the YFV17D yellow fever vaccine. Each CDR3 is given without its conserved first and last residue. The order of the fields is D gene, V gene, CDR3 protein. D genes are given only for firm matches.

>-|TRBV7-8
ASSLSGGGAYNEQF
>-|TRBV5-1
ASSGGARTDTQY
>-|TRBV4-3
ASRPGTPSYNEQF
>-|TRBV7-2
ASSRDGGEQY
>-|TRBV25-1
ASEESGYNSPLH
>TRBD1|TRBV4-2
ASSQDLSLGDRVNEQF
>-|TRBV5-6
ASSLGEAGVNQPQH
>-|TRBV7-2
ASSLALAGLLGQPQH
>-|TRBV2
ASSDDSYNEQF
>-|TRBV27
ASMNQETQY
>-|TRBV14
ASSRLAGAGELF
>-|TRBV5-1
ASSLLGAAPWSDYGYT
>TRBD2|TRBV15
ATRGGLAGTGELF
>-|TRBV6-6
ASSLTGTSGNTIY
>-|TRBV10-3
AISGDSDTQY
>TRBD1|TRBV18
ASSSTRGQGMRYT
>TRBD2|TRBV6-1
ASSTSGAYNEQF
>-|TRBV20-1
SAREGEVSGYT
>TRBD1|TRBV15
ATQGQGDYEQY
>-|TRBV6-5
ASSYSWGTQY
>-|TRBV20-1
SARRMGTTTDTQY
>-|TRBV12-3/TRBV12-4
ASSHVRINYGYT
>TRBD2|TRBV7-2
ASSLDVAGGPLDEQF
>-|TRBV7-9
ASSPGLVEETQY
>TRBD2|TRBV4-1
ASSHPGTSGVGEQF
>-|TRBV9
ASSPQGQILANYGYT
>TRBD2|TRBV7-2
ASSPGLVSSTDTQY
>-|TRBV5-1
ASSLAGRSGYT
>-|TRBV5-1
ASSLASTGHTDTQY
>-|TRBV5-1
ASSPMTDEKLF
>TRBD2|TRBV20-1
SANNLAGAEETQY
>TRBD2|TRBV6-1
ASSEGPSGIYEQY
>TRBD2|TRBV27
ASSPQRGDYNEQF
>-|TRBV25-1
ASSGEGLPPYGYT
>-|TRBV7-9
ASSLAQVLAVGETQY